This record looks at one T cell receptor beta chain sequence and its context. The sample originates from a study of shared clonotypes between healthy human individuals. The protocol was immunoSEQ multiplex PCR, while the TCRdb copy is restricted to in-frame clones and leaves out a portion. The sample shows some 1.5 million clones, 95% to 99% of them seen only once. V lost 5 bases, J lost 0 bases, and 13 bases lay in between. The CDR3 runs to 15 residues. Germline-derived CDR1 and CDR2 are MGHRA and YSYEKL. J is TRBJ2-5 and V is TRBV4-1; either TRBD1 or TRBD2 may fit D (6 bases each). The sequence derives from a man aged 25 to 40 in good health. The sample comprised naive CD4+ T cells sorted from blood. Indicated subset: CD45RA+ positively selected. The CDR3 DNA follows: TGCGCCAGCAGCAGAACGCGGGACAACCAAGAGACCCAGTACTTC. Protein sequence: CASSRTRDNQETQYF.